The rows below give T cell receptor beta chains drawn from one sample of a study of blood T cell repertoires in COVID-19. Profiled with immunoSEQ multiplex PCR; TCRdb holds only in-frame clones, not every one. The sample holds 150,000 to 200,000 clones, about 82% seen once. The sample comprised PBMCs or T cells enriched from blood (not recorded which). These receptors came from a woman between 25 and 40 years old who had recovered from COVID-19. CDR3s include the opening cysteine and the closing phenylalanine or tryptophan. Each record gives: J gene, V gene, clone size, D gene, CDR3 protein, CDR3 DNA. A D gene is named only where the DNA matches it firmly. The size field is filled for only some rows; it gives once, few, many or a size class.

TRBJ2-3	TRBV5-1	-	-	CASSFQPGKSTDTQYF	TGCGCCAGCAGCTTCCAACCAGGAAAGAGCACAGATACGCAGTATTTT
TRBJ1-5	TRBV27	-	-	CASSAGGSNQPQHF	TGTGCCAGCAGTGCCGGCGGAAGCAATCAGCCCCAGCATTTT
TRBJ2-1	TRBV5-6	-	TRBD2	CASSLVRAGENLNEQFF	TGTGCCAGCAGCTTGGTTAGGGCGGGAGAGAATTTGAATGAGCAGTTCTTC
TRBJ2-7	TRBV5-1	-	TRBD2	CASSLETSGPTYEQYF	TGCGCCAGCAGCCTCGAGACTAGCGGCCCCACCTACGAGCAGTACTTC
TRBJ1-2	TRBV28	-	TRBD1	CASSFSLGTGNYGYTF	TGTGCCAGCAGTTTTAGTCTGGGGACAGGCAACTATGGCTACACCTTC
TRBJ1-2	TRBV5-6	few	-	CASSLGEDGYTF	TGTGCCAGCAGCTTGGGGGAGGATGGCTACACCTTC
TRBJ1-1	TRBV7-9	-	-	CASSPDRQASNEAFF	TGTGCCAGCAGCCCAGACCGACAGGCGTCAAATGAAGCTTTCTTT
TRBJ2-6	TRBV5-1	-	-	CASSPVSSGANVLTF	TGCGCCAGCAGCCCAGTATCCTCTGGGGCCAACGTCCTGACTTTC
TRBJ1-1	TRBV19	-	-	CASSIAIQTAEAFF	TGTGCCAGTAGTATAGCAATACAGACGGCTGAAGCTTTCTTT
TRBJ2-3	TRBV6-1	few	TRBD2	CASSEDGRAQLTDTQYF	TGTGCCAGCAGTGAGGACGGGAGGGCCCAACTCACAGATACGCAGTATTTT
TRBJ1-1	TRBV27	-	-	CASSLHSNTEAFF	TGTGCCAGCAGTTTACACTCGAACACTGAAGCTTTCTTT
TRBJ1-2	TRBV4-2	-	-	CASSQDPGNGYTF	TGTGCCAGCAGCCAAGATCCAGGAAATGGCTACACCTTC
TRBJ2-4	TRBV28	once	TRBD2	CASSSLAGDIQYF	TGTGCCAGCAGTTCTCTAGCGGGTGACATTCAGTACTTC
TRBJ2-1	TRBV4-2	few	-	CASSQGTGFGNEQFF	TGTGCCAGCAGCCAAGGCACGGGGTTTGGGAACGAGCAGTTCTTC
TRBJ2-5	TRBV5-4	-	TRBD2	CASSISGAQETQYF	TGTGCCAGCAGCATTAGCGGGGCCCAAGAGACCCAGTACTTC
TRBJ2-5	TRBV20-1	-	-	CSRIRGETQYF	TGCAGTCGCATTCGGGGGGAGACCCAGTACTTC
TRBJ1-2	TRBV10-3	-	-	CATTMGELNYGYTF	TGTGCCACCACCATGGGCGAACTTAACTATGGCTACACCTTC
TRBJ1-3	TRBV23-1	-	-	CASSQSRIKLSSGNTIYF	TGCGCCAGCAGTCAATCCCGAATCAAACTAAGCTCTGGAAACACCATATATTTT
TRBJ2-1	TRBV19	-	TRBD1	CASSPVVGQGMYEQFF	TGTGCCAGTAGTCCCGTTGTAGGACAGGGTATGTATGAGCAGTTCTTC
TRBJ2-6	TRBV6-5	-	-	CASSFRSSGANVLTF	TGTGCCAGCAGTTTTCGGAGCTCTGGGGCCAACGTCCTGACTTTC
TRBJ2-7	TRBV13	-	TRBD2	CASSLQWGGSSYEQYF	TGTGCCAGCAGCCTTCAATGGGGGGGGAGCTCCTACGAGCAGTACTTC
TRBJ2-7	TRBV5-6	few	TRBD1	CASSFGTGSYEQYF	TGTGCCAGCAGCTTTGGGACAGGGTCCTACGAGCAGTACTTC
TRBJ2-2	TRBV9	-	TRBD1	CASSTRTGRTGELFF	TGTGCCAGCAGCACACGGACAGGGCGGACCGGGGAGCTGTTTTTT